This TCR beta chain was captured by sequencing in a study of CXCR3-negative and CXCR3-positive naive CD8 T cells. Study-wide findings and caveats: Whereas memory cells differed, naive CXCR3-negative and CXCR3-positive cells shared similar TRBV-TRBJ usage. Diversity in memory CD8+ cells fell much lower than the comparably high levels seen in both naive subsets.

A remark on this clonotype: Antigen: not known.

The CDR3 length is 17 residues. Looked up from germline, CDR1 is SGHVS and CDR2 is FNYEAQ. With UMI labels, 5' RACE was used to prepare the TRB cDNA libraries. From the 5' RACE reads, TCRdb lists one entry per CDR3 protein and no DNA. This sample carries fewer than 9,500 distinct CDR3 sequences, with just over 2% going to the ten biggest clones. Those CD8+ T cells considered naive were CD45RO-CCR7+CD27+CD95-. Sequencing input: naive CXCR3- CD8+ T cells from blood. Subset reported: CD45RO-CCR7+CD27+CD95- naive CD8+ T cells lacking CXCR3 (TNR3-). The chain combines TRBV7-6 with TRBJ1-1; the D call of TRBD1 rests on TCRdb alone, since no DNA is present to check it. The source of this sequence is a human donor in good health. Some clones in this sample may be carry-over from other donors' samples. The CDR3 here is CASSSPGQGFVGTEAFF.